Shown below are 19 T cell receptor beta chains from a single sample sequenced in a study of blood T cell repertoires in COVID-19 (dated by TCRdb to 2020 to 2022). Libraries were prepared through the immunoSEQ multiplex PCR assay. The source is immuneACCESS, and TCRdb retained only in-frame sequences with V and J called. Part of the clones is not carried over; for the studies checked, unresolved V genes explain less than half of this, and the remainder is unexplained. Here the sample has about 370,000 clones; 75% to 90% occur a single time. The ten largest clones take up roughly 0.99% of the sample. Sample: PBMCs or T cells enriched from blood (not recorded which). The receptors come from a man aged 18 to 29 who had recovered from COVID-19.

The gene calls are TRBV29-1 and TRBJ1-1, with D maybe TRBD1 (5 bases). The CDR3 has 14 residues. Germline lookup yields CDR1 SQVTM and CDR2 ANQGSEA. V lost 4 bases and J 0 bases, leaving 12 bases between the germline ends. The CDR3 reads CSVARALMNTEAFF. The CDR3 DNA reads TGCAGCGTTGCCAGGGCCTTAATGAACACTGAAGCTTTCTTT. The variable domain in full, with the rest retrieved from reference TRBV29-1 and TRBJ1-1, is SAVISQKPSRDICQRGTSLTIQCQVDSQVTMMFWYRQQPGQSLTLIATANQGSEATYESGFVIDKFPISRPNLTFSTLTVSNMSPEDSSIYLCSVARALMNTEAFFGQGTRLTVV.

The CDR3 DNA sequence: TGTGCCAGCAGTGTCCCGGGACAGGGTATGGAGACCCAGTACTTC. It encodes CASSVPGQGMETQYF. The chain links TRBV2 to TRBJ2-5, with TRBD1 matching 9 bases. This CDR3 spans 15 amino acids. With 4 bases clipped from V and 5 bases from J, the junction kept 8 bases outside the gene matches. CDR1 is SNHLY and CDR2 is FYNNEI in the germline V gene.

The chain employs TRBV6-1 and TRBJ1-1; TRBD1 might be the D (5 bases). The CDR3 sequence is 14 residues long. Germline V gene data show CDR1 as MNHNS and CDR2 as SASEGT. V lost 3 bases and J 3 bases, leaving 11 bases between the germline ends. The CDR3 protein is CASSEGGADTEAFF. For the CDR3, the DNA is TGTGCCAGCAGTGAGGGAGGGGCGGACACTGAAGCTTTCTTT.

The chain uses TRBV7-9 and TRBJ1-3; 7 positions agree with TRBD1. V was clipped by 6 bases and J by 10 bases; unmatched bases: 18. CDR3 size: 16 residues. CDR1 is SEHNR and CDR2 is FQNEAQ in the germline V gene (reference sequence). The CDR3 nucleotides read TGTGCCAGCAGTTACCACCGCGTCAGTCTGGGACAGACCATATATTTT. Amino acid sequence: CASSYHRVSLGQTIYF.

The J gene is TRBJ2-5, the V gene TRBV7-9; weak D call: TRBD1 (5 bases). V was shortened by 6 bases and J by 5 bases, with 16 bases between the two germline ends. CDR1 and CDR2 from the germline V gene are SEHNR and FQNEAQ (reference sequence). CDR3 length: 14 amino acids. This CDR3 is CASSPVRGSETQYF. As DNA, the CDR3 is TGTGCCAGCAGTCCAGTAAGGGGCAGCGAGACCCAGTACTTC.

The rearrangement uses TRBV7-6 and TRBJ1-1; D uncertain. V lost 2 bases, J lost 1 base, and 5 bases lay in between. Per germline, CDR1 SGHVS and CDR2 FNYEAQ. The CDR3 runs 13 residues. CDR3 sequence reads: CASSLKRNTEAFF. Written as DNA, the CDR3 is TGTGCCAGCAGCTTAAAGAGGAACACTGAAGCTTTCTTT. Complete variable domain (other parts from reference TRBV7-6 and TRBJ1-1): GAGVSQSPRYKVTKRGQDVALRCDPISGHVSLYWYRQALGQGPEFLTYFNYEAQQDKSGLPNDRFSAERPEGSISTLTIQRTEQRDSAMYRCASSLKRNTEAFFGQGTRLTVV.

This clone was seen a handful of times. CDR3: CSASGDYTQYF. Here the CDR3 DNA reads TGCAGTGCTAGCGGGGACTATACGCAGTATTTT. The chain carries TRBV20-1 and TRBJ2-3, with D possibly TRBD2 on 6 matching bases. Deletions cut 3 bases from V and 7 bases from J, with 8 bases between. Germline CDR1 is DFQATT and CDR2 is SNEGSKA (reference sequence). This CDR3 is built from 11 residues.

This chain uses TRBV7-6 with TRBJ1-4; 8 bases are a match to TRBD1. Trimming took 5 bases from V and 7 from J; bases not matched to a gene: 12. The CDR3 contains 16 residues. Per germline, CDR1 SGHVS and CDR2 FNYEAQ. The CDR3 reads CASSQGQGGFTEKLFF. The CDR3 nucleotides read TGTGCCAGCAGCCAAGGACAGGGAGGATTTACTGAAAAACTGTTTTTT.

The rearrangement uses TRBV14 and TRBJ2-6; D may be TRBD2 (5 bases). CDR1 and CDR2 (germline): SGHDN, FVKESK. The CDR3 is 17 residues long. With 1 base removed from V and 0 bases from J, the gap between germline ends came to 10 bases. This chain's CDR3 is CASSQVGGFSGANVLTF. CDR3 nucleotide sequence: TGTGCCAGCAGCCAAGTTGGAGGATTCTCTGGGGCCAACGTCCTGACTTTC.

This clone has a handful of counts. Here the CDR3 reads CASSVERGSEFF. The CDR3 DNA is TGTGCCAGCAGCGTAGAAAGGGGTTCGGAGTTCTTC. This sequence joins TRBV9 and TRBJ2-1; possible D gene TRBD1, 5 bases. Germline V lookup: CDR1 SGDLS, CDR2 YYNGEE. The V gene lost 0 bases and the J gene lost 14 bases, with 12 bases spanning the gap. The CDR3 extends over 12 amino acids. Combining the CDR3 with reference TRBV9 and TRBJ2-1 gives the whole variable domain DSGVTQTPKHLITATGQRVTLRCSPRSGDLSVYWYQQSLDQGLQFLIQYYNGEERAKGNILERFSAQQFPDLHSELNLSSLELGDSALYFCASSVERGSEFFGPGTRLTVL.

The V and J genes are TRBV7-8 and TRBJ1-5; maybe TRBD1 (5 bases). V dropped 0 bases and J dropped 6 bases, with 18 bases sitting between them. The CDR3 covers 17 residues. The germline V gene has CDR1 SGHVS and CDR2 FQNEAQ. CDR3 nucleotide sequence: TGTGCCAGCAGCTTAGCTCCAGGGCGGTGGGAAACTCAGCCCCAGCATTTT. It is translated as CASSLAPGRWETQPQHF.

This sequence joins TRBV30 and TRBJ2-3; TRBD2 might be the D (6 bases). V shed 2 bases and J shed 5 bases, with 14 bases lying between them. Per germline, CDR1 GTSNPN and CDR2 SVGIG (reference sequence). There are 14 residues in the CDR3. CDR3 sequence reads: CAWSTGTGGDTQYF. The CDR3 DNA sequence: TGTGCCTGGAGTACGGGGACCGGGGGAGATACGCAGTATTTT.

The CDR3 bases are TGCGCCAGCAGCTTGGGGGTAGACCCCTTAGCGGGAGCCAATGAGCAGTTCTTC. This encodes CASSLGVDPLAGANEQFF. The V call is TRBV5-1, the J call TRBJ2-1; 9 bases match TRBD2. Germline loops: CDR1 SGHRS, CDR2 YFSETQ. The length of the CDR3 is 18 residues. The V and J ends lost 0 bases and 6 bases, in that order; junction bases with no gene match: 13.

The CDR3 DNA sequence: TGTGCCAGCCAGAAGGGACAGGGGGGTAGTGAAGCTTTCTTT. Protein product: CASQKGQGGSEAFF. J is TRBJ1-1 and V is TRBV9; 11 bases are a match to TRBD1. Per germline, CDR1 SGDLS and CDR2 YYNGEE. The V segment lost 7 bases and the J segment 7 bases; nucleotides outside the gene matches: 9. The CDR3 covers 14 residues.

The J gene is TRBJ1-4, the V gene TRBV7-9; D may be TRBD1 (6 bases). This CDR3 spans 15 amino acids. Trimming cost V 1 base and J 5 bases, with 11 bases left between them. Germline CDR1 reads SEHNR; CDR2 reads FQNEAQ (reference sequence). CDR3 sequence (DNA): TGTGCCAGCAGCTTAGATGGGGGCATAAATGAAAAACTGTTTTTT. It is translated as CASSLDGGINEKLFF.

A remark on this clone: The same CDR3 can be traced to other DNA sequences in this sample. This chain uses TRBV19 with TRBJ1-5; 8 nucleotides line up with TRBD1. Germline-derived CDR1 and CDR2 are LNHDA and SQIVND (reference sequence). V lost 1 base and J lost 4; bases outside the gene matches: 3. This CDR3 is built from 15 residues. CDR3 sequence reads: CASSIVQGANQPQHF. CDR3 in DNA: TGTGCCAGTAGTATAGTTCAGGGGGCAAATCAGCCCCAGCATTTT. The full variable domain, with the rest looked up from reference TRBV19 and TRBJ1-5, is DGGITQSPKYLFRKEGQNVTLSCEQNLNHDAMYWYRQDPGQGLRLIYYSQIVNDFQKGDIAEGYSVSREKKESFPLTVTSAQKNPTAFYLCASSIVQGANQPQHFGDGTRLSIL.

The V call is TRBV10-3, the J call TRBJ2-2; D remains unclear. The germline V gene encodes CDR1 ENHRY and CDR2 SYGVKD. V lost 4 bases to trimming and J lost 6 bases, with 6 bases between them. The CDR3 runs 12 residues. CDR3 DNA sequence: TGTGCCATCAGTGGGGCTGCCGGGGAGCTGTTTTTT. Protein sequence: CAISGAAGELFF.

The chain couples TRBV11-2 to TRBJ1-6; TRBD1 is a possible D gene (6 bases). The CDR3 totals 15 residues. Germline CDR1 is SGHAT and CDR2 is FQNNGV. V was pared by 9 bases and J by 7 bases, with 19 bases between. The CDR3 is CASSSQGPRNSPLHF. CDR3 bases: TGTGCCAGTTCGTCCCAGGGGCCGAGAAATTCACCCCTCCACTTT.

This clone has a handful of counts. The chain carries TRBV5-8 and TRBJ2-1; D unresolved. V dropped 1 base and J dropped 8 bases, with 7 bases sitting between them. CDR1 is SGHTS, CDR2 YDEGEE, per germline. The CDR3 loop spans 12 amino acids. Written as DNA, the CDR3 is TGTGCCAGCAGCTTGTCGGGTCATGAGCAGTTCTTC. It yields the protein CASSLSGHEQFF.